The 28 T cell receptor beta chains below come from one sample, sequenced in a study of blood T cell repertoires in COVID-19. Libraries were prepared by immunoSEQ multiplex PCR; TCRdb keeps only in-frame clonotypes and omits some of them. The sample carries about 56,000 clones, roughly nine tenths recorded once. Sequencing input: peripheral blood. Receptors were obtained from a woman aged 55-70 years with COVID-19, enrolled during active disease.

This clone showed up just once. V usage is TRBV19 and J usage is TRBJ1-2, with D hard to call. V shed 1 base and J shed 5 bases, with 8 bases lying between them. CDR1 and CDR2 (germline): LNHDA, SQIVND (reference sequence). The CDR3 is 13 residues long. The CDR3 DNA sequence: TGTGCCAGTAGTATAGTCGGGATATATGGCTACACCTTC. Translating it yields CASSIVGIYGYTF. Supplemented by reference TRBV19 and TRBJ1-2, the full variable domain reads DGGITQSPKYLFRKEGQNVTLSCEQNLNHDAMYWYRQDPGQGLRLIYYSQIVNDFQKGDIAEGYSVSREKKESFPLTVTSAQKNPTAFYLCASSIVGIYGYTFGSGTRLTVV.

The rearrangement links TRBV5-6 to TRBJ2-3; D remains ambiguous. V was cut by 2 bases and J by 4 bases, with 5 bases left in between. Germline loops: CDR1 SGHDT, CDR2 YYEEEE. The CDR3 length is 12 residues. DNA for the CDR3: TGTGCCAGCAGCTTTCTTCCAGATACGCAGTATTTT. This gives the protein CASSFLPDTQYF.

This chain joins TRBV5-1 and TRBJ2-7; perhaps TRBD1 as D (6 bases). The length of the CDR3 is 15 residues. Germline CDR1 is SGHRS and CDR2 is YFSETQ. V was trimmed by 0 bases and J by 7 bases, leaving 17 bases between them. The CDR3 sequence: CASSLGQGLLVEQYF. Written as DNA, the CDR3 is TGCGCCAGCAGCTTGGGCCAGGGGCTTTTGGTTGAGCAGTACTTC. The full variable domain, its missing parts supplied by reference TRBV5-1 and TRBJ2-7, is KAGVTQTPRYLIKTRGQQVTLSCSPISGHRSVSWYQQTPGQGLQFLFEYFSETQRNKGNFPGRFSGRQFSNSRSEMNVSTLELGDSALYLCASSLGQGLLVEQYFGPGTRLTVT.

The chain links TRBV7-8 to TRBJ2-2, with a weak D call TRBD2 (6 bases). The V gene lost 6 bases and the J gene lost 4 bases, with 15 bases spanning the gap. This CDR3 comprises 15 residues. Germline V gene data show CDR1 as SGHVS and CDR2 as FQNEAQ. The CDR3: CASRAGLSGTGELFF. Written as DNA, the CDR3 is TGTGCCAGCAGGGCGGGACTCTCGGGCACCGGGGAGCTGTTTTTT. The complete variable domain, with remaining parts taken from reference TRBV7-8 and TRBJ2-2, reads GAGVSQSPRYKVAKRGQDVALRCDPISGHVSLFWYQQALGQGPEFLTYFQNEAQLDKSGLPSDRFFAERPEGSVSTLKIQRTQQEDSAVYLCASRAGLSGTGELFFGEGSRLTVL.

The CDR3 DNA is TGTGCCAGCAGCCCTGACGGCGGAAATTCACCCCTCCACTTT. Translated, it gives CASSPDGGNSPLHF. V gene TRBV5-4 combines with J gene TRBJ1-6; D not certain. Germline V gives CDR1 SGHNT, CDR2 YYREEE (reference sequence). V was shortened by 4 bases and J by 7 bases, with 12 bases between the two germline ends. This CDR3 comprises 14 residues.

This chain links TRBV27 with TRBJ1-2; D not certain. Between the trimmed V and J ends, which lost 5 bases and 5 bases, there was a span of 12 bases. Per the germline V gene, CDR1 is MNHEY and CDR2 is SMNVEV (reference sequence). The CDR3 contains 13 residues. The CDR3 nucleotides read TGTGCCAGCAGTCGGACGCCGGGGTATGGCTACACCTTC. This sequence encodes CASSRTPGYGYTF.

This chain uses TRBV14 with TRBJ1-2, with D perhaps matching TRBD1 (6 bases). This CDR3 has 14 residues. Trimming took 1 base from V and 8 from J, leaving 14 bases between them. Germline values: CDR1 SGHDN, CDR2 FVKESK. This CDR3 reads CASSQVAGAGGYTF. The CDR3 DNA reads TGTGCCAGCAGCCAAGTTGCAGGGGCCGGGGGCTACACCTTC.

CDR3 in DNA: TGTGCCAGTAGTACGCTGGACACCCGGGCTGGAAACACCATATATTTT. It yields the protein CASSTLDTRAGNTIYF. V usage is TRBV19 and J usage is TRBJ1-3; perhaps TRBD1 as D (5 bases). The V end lost 4 bases, the J end lost 2 bases, and 15 bases lay between the germline ends. Germline assignment: CDR1 LNHDA and CDR2 SQIVND (reference sequence). The CDR3 is made up of 16 amino acids.

The chain joins TRBV30 to TRBJ1-6; a possible D gene is TRBD1 (6 bases). The germline V gene encodes CDR1 GTSNPN and CDR2 SVGIG (reference sequence). The CDR3 consists of 18 residues. V lost 0 bases, J lost 3 bases, and 18 bases lay in between. The CDR3: CAWSVSDSSFGYNSPLHF. Written as DNA, the CDR3 is TGTGCCTGGAGTGTATCGGACAGCTCGTTTGGCTATAATTCACCCCTCCACTTT.

V and J are TRBV5-1 and TRBJ1-2; D remains unclear. The CDR3 contains 18 residues. Germline V CDR1 and CDR2: SGHRS, YFSETQ. V was trimmed by 3 bases and J by 4 bases, leaving 25 bases between them. The CDR3 DNA is TGCGCCAGCAGCTCGACCCCGGACGGCCTAAGCGGCCTCTATGGCTACACCTTC. Its translation is CASSSTPDGLSGLYGYTF.

The chain has TRBV6-2 or TRBV6-3 and TRBJ1-5; 7 bases are shared with TRBD1. V was pared by 2 bases and J by 3 bases, with 13 bases of the junction left unmatched. The CDR3 is 18 residues long. CDR1 and CDR2 from the germline V gene are MNHEY and SVGEGT. The CDR3 here is CASSYLLSRGGLNQPQHF. DNA for the CDR3: TGTGCCAGCAGTTACCTTTTGTCTCGAGGGGGCCTCAATCAGCCCCAGCATTTT.

V gene TRBV5-6 combines with J gene TRBJ1-4, with 9 bases fitting TRBD1. The V gene's germline CDR1 is SGHDT and CDR2 YYEEEE. Trimming took 4 bases from V and 8 from J; bases not matched to a gene: 6. This CDR3 spans 14 amino acids. The CDR3 nucleotides read TGTGCCAGCAGCCCGGGACAGGGTGGGGAAAAACTGTTTTTT. Its translation: CASSPGQGGEKLFF.

This clone was detected only a few times. This sequence joins TRBV5-4 and TRBJ1-6, with D possibly TRBD1 on 6 matching bases. The CDR3 spans 14 residues. V was trimmed by 3 bases and J by 7 bases, leaving 11 bases between them. Per the germline V gene, CDR1 is SGHNT and CDR2 is YYREEE (reference sequence). The CDR3 bases are TGTGCCAGCAGCTCCGGGACACAAAATTCACCCCTCCACTTT. Protein sequence: CASSSGTQNSPLHF.

J is TRBJ2-7 and V is TRBV7-6, with D perhaps matching TRBD2 (7 bases). V dropped 5 bases and J dropped 0 bases, with 20 bases sitting between them. The CDR3 runs 17 residues. Germline CDR1 SGHVS, CDR2 FNYEAQ. This CDR3 is CASSHLEPGGSSYEQYF. The CDR3 DNA reads as TGTGCCAGCAGCCACTTAGAGCCGGGGGGCAGCTCCTACGAGCAGTACTTC.

This sequence joins TRBV5-6 and TRBJ1-4; 7 bases are a match to TRBD1. V gave up 4 bases and J gave up 8 bases; unmatched junction bases: 8. Germline V gives CDR1 SGHDT, CDR2 YYEEEE. The length of the CDR3 is 14 residues. Written as DNA, the CDR3 is TGTGCCAGCAGCGTTGGGACAGTAGAGGAAAAACTGTTTTTT. Amino acids: CASSVGTVEEKLFF.

V gene TRBV10-1 combines with J gene TRBJ2-1, with TRBD2 matching over 14 bases. With 7 bases clipped from V and 8 bases from J, the junction kept 4 bases outside the gene matches. The CDR3 is made up of 14 amino acids. The germline CDR1 and CDR2 sequences are WNHNN and SYGVQD (reference sequence). DNA of the CDR3: TGCGCCAGCACCGGGACTAGCGGGAGCCATGAGCAGTTCTTC. It encodes CASTGTSGSHEQFF.

The V and J genes are TRBV5-4 and TRBJ1-1; D remains unclear. Trimming removed 0 bases at V and 4 bases at J, with 13 bases between. This CDR3 comprises 15 residues. The germline CDR1 and CDR2 sequences are SGHNT and YYREEE (reference sequence). The CDR3 DNA is TGTGCCAGCAGCTTGGGCGCGGGGATTCGCACTGAAGCTTTCTTT. Translated: CASSLGAGIRTEAFF.

The J gene is TRBJ1-2, the V gene TRBV9; a possible D gene is TRBD1 (5 bases). This CDR3 has 14 amino acids. Germline-derived CDR1 and CDR2 are SGDLS and YYNGEE. Deletions cut 0 bases from V and 4 bases from J, with 10 bases between. CDR3 sequence (DNA): TGTGCCAGCAGCGTAGGGGGGGTTGGCTATGGCTACACCTTC. Translation: CASSVGGVGYGYTF.

This chain links TRBV4-2 with TRBJ2-7, with a possible D match to TRBD1 (5 bases). Germline V CDR1 and CDR2: LGHNA, YNFKEQ. The CDR3 runs to 16 residues. V was clipped by 1 base and J by 6 bases, with 19 bases between them. DNA for the CDR3: TGTGCCAGCAGCCAAGGGGTTGGGGTAGGGGCTCTCGAGCAGTACTTC. The encoded protein is CASSQGVGVGALEQYF.

This clone was observed a few times. The gene calls are TRBV5-1 and TRBJ1-2; tentatively, D is TRBD1 (5 bases). The CDR3 extends over 14 amino acids. Germline CDR1 SGHRS, CDR2 YFSETQ. V lost 4 bases and J lost 5, with 15 bases in between. CDR3: CASSAGGSSYGYTF. The CDR3 DNA reads as TGCGCCAGCAGCGCCGGGGGAAGTTCGTATGGCTACACCTTC.

The chain is built from TRBV14 and TRBJ1-2, with 8 nucleotides matching TRBD1. The CDR3 runs to 17 residues. Per the germline V gene, CDR1 is SGHDN and CDR2 is FVKESK. The J segment lost 3 bases and the V segment lost 2 bases, leaving 11 bases of the junction unmatched. CDR3 DNA sequence: TGTGCCAGCAGCCAAAGTGGACAGGGATCGGGGGACTATGGCTACACCTTC. Translating gives CASSQSGQGSGDYGYTF.

The chain recombines TRBV29-1 with TRBJ2-4, with D perhaps matching TRBD2 (5 bases). Trimming removed 2 bases at V and 12 bases at J, with 14 bases between. The germline V gene encodes CDR1 SQVTM and CDR2 ANQGSEA. This CDR3 has 12 amino acids. The CDR3 DNA follows: TGCAGCGTTGAATATGACGGGGAAGCTCAGTACTTC. Translated, it gives CSVEYDGEAQYF.

The CDR3 loop is CASSPVGTGNTEAFF. The CDR3 coding sequence is TGTGCCAGCAGCCCCGTTGGGACAGGGAACACTGAAGCTTTCTTT. The genes are TRBV27 and TRBJ1-1, with 8 nucleotides matching TRBD1. The CDR3 loop spans 15 amino acids. V shed 6 bases, J shed 1 base, and the junction held 7 bases outside the gene matches. CDR1 and CDR2 from the germline V gene are MNHEY and SMNVEV (reference sequence).

This sequence joins TRBV5-1 and TRBJ2-1, with a possible D match to TRBD1 (6 bases). The CDR3 has 14 residues. Trimming took off 3 bases at V and 6 bases at J, with 13 bases between the two ends. The V gene's germline CDR1 is SGHRS and CDR2 YFSETQ. CDR3 in DNA: TGCGCCAGCAGCTCGGACAGTGGGGGCAATGAGCAGTTCTTC. It codes for CASSSDSGGNEQFF.

The chain couples TRBV7-2 to TRBJ1-5; D is uncertain. CDR1 is SGHTA, CDR2 FQGNSA, per germline. Trimming took off 5 bases at V and 2 bases at J, with 10 bases between the two ends. This CDR3 is 14 amino acids long. CDR3 region: CASSPYQGNQPQHF. CDR3 nucleotides: TGTGCCAGCAGCCCGTACCAGGGCAATCAGCCCCAGCATTTT.

Of note for this clone: Mismatch with germline at one junction end may stem from a read error. The J gene is TRBJ1-5, the V gene TRBV15, with 9 bases identical to TRBD1. Germline loops: CDR1 LNHNV, CDR2 YYDKDF (reference sequence). The CDR3 length is 17 residues. The CDR3 nucleotides read TGTGCCACCAGCCGAGATTCCACAGGGGGCTGGCGACAGCCCCAGCATTTT. It encodes CATSRDSTGGWRQPQHF. Variable domain in full (rest from reference TRBV15 and TRBJ1-5): DAMVIQNPRYQVTQFGKPVTLSCSQTLNHNVMYWYQQKSSQAPKLLFHYYDKDFNNEADTPDNFQSRRPNTSFCFLDIRSPGLGDTAMYLCATSRDSTGGWRQPQHFGDGTRLSIL.

V usage is TRBV11-2 and J usage is TRBJ2-3; weak D call: TRBD2 (5 bases). Germline V gene lookup returns CDR1 SGHAT and CDR2 FQNNGV. The CDR3 totals 14 residues. The V and J ends lost 3 bases and 4 bases respectively, with 11 bases between them. As DNA, the CDR3 is TGTGCCAGCAGCTTCCTCTCCGGGGCAGATACGCAGTATTTT. Protein sequence: CASSFLSGADTQYF.

A single count supports this clone. The chain combines TRBV5-8 with TRBJ1-5; D ambiguous. The CDR3 is 14 residues long. Germline V gene sequence: CDR1 SGHTS, CDR2 YDEGEE. The ends were cut back, 3 bases at V and 4 bases at J, with 11 bases in the middle. The CDR3 DNA follows: TGTGCCAGCAGCTACGAGGTTGGGAATCAGCCCCAGCATTTT. Translated: CASSYEVGNQPQHF.